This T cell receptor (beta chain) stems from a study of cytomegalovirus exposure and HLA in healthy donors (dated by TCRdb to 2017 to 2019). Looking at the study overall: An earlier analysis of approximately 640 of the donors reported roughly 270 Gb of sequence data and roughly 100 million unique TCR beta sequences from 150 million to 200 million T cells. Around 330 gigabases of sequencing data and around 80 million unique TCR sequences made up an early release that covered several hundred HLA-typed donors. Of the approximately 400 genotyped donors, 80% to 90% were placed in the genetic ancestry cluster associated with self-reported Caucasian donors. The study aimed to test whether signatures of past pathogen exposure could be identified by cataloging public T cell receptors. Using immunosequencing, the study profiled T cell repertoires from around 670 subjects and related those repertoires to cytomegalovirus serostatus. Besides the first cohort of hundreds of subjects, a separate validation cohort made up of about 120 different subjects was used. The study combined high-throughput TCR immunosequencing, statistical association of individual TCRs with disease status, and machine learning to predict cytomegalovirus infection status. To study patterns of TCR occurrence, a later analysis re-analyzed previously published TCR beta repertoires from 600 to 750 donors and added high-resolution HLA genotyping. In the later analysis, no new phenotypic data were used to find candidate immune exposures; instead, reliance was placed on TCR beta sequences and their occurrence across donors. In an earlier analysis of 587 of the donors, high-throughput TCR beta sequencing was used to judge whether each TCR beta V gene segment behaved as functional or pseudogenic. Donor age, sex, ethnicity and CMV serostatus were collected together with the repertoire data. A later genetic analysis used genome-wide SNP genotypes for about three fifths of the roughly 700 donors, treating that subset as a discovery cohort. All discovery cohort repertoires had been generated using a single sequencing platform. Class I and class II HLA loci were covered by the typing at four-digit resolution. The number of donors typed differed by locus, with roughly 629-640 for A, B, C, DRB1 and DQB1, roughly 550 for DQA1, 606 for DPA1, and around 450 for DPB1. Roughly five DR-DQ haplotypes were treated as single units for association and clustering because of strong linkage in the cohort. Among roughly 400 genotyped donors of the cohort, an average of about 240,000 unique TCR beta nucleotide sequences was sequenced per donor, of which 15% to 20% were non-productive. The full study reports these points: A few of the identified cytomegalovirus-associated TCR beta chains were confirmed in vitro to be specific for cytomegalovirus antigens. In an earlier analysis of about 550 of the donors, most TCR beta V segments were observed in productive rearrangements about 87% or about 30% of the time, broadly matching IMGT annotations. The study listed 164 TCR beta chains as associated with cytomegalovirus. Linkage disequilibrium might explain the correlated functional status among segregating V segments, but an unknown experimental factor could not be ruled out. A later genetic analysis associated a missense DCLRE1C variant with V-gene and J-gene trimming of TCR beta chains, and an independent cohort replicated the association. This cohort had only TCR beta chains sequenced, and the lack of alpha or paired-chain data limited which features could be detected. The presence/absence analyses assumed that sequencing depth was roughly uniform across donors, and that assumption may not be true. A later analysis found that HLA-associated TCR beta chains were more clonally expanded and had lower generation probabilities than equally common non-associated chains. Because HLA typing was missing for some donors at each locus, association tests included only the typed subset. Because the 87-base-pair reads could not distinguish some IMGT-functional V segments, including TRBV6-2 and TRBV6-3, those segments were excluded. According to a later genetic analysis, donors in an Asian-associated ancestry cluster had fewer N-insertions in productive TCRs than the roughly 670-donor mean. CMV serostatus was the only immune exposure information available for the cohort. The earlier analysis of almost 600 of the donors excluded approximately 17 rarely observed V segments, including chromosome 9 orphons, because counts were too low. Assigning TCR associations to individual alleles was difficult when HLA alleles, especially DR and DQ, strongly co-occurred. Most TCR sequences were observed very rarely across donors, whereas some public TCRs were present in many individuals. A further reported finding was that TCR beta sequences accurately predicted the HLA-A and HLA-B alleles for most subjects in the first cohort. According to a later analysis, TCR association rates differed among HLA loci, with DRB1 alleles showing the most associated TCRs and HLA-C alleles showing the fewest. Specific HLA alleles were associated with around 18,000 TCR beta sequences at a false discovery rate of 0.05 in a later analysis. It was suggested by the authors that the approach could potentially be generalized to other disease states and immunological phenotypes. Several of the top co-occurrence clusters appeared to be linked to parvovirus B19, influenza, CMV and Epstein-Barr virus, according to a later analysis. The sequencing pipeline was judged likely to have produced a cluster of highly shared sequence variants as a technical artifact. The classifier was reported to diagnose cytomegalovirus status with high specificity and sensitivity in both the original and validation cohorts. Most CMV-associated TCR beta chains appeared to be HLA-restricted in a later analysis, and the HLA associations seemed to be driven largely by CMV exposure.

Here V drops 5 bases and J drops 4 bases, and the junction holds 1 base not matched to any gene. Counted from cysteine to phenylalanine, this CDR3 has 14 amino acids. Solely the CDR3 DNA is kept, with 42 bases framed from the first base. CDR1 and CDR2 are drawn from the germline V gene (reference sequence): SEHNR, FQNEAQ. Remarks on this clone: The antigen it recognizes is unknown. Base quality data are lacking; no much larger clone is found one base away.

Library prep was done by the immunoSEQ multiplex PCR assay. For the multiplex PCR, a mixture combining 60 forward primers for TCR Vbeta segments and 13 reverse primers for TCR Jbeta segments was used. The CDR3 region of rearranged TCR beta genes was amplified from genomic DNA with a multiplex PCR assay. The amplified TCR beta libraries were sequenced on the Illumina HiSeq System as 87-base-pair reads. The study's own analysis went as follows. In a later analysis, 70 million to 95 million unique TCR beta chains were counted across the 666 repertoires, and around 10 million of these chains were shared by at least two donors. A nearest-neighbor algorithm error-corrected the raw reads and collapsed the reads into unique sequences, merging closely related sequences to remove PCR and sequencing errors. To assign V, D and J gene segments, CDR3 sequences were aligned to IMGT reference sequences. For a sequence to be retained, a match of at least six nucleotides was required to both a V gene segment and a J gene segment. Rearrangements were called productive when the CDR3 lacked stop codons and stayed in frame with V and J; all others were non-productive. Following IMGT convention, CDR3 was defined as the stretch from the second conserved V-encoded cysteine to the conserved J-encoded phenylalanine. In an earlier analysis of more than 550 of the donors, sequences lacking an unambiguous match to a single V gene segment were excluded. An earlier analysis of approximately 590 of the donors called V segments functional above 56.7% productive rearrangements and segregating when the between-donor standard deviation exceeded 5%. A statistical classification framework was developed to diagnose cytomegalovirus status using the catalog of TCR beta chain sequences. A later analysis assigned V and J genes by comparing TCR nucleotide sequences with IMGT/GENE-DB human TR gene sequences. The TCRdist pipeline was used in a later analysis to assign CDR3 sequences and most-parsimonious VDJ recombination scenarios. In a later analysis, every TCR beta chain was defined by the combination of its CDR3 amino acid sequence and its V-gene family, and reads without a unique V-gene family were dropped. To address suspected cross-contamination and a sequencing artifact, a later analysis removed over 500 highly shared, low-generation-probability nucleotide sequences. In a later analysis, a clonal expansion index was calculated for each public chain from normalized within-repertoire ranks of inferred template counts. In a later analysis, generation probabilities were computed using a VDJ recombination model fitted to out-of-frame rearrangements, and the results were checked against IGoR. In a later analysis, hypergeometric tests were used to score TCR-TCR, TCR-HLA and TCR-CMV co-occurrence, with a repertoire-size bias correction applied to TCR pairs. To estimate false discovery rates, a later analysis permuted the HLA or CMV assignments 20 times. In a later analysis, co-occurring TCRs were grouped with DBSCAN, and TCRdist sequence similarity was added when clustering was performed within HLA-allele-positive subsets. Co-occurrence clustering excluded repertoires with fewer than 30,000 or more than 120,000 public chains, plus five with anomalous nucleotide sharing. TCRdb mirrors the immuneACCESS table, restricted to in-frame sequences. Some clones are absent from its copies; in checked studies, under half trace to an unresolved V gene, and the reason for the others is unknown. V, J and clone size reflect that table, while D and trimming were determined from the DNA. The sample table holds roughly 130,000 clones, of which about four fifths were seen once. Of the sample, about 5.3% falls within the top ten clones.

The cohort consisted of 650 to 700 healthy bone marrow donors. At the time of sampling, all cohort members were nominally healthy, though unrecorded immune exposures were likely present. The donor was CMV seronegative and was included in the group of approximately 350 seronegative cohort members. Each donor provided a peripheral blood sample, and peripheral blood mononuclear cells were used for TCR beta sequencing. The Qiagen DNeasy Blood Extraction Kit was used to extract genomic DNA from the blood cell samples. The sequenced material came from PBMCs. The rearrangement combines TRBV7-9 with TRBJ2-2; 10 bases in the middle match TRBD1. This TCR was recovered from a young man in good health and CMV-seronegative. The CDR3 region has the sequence CASSRDRGTGELFF. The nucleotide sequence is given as TGTGCCAGCAGCCGGGACAGGGGCACCGGGGAGCTGTTTTTT.